These 9 T cell receptor beta chains came from one sample sequenced in a study of PD-L1 blockade in urothelial cancer (dated by TCRdb to 2015 to 2018). The sample's time point label, decoded: peripheral blood 6 weeks after treatment start. Library construction relied on the immunoSEQ multiplex PCR assay. TCRdb carries this immuneACCESS record with in-frame sequences only. Its versions omit some clonotypes, under half of them owing to an unresolved V gene in the studies checked, with the rest unexplained. This sample lists about 48,000 clones; about 82% were detected once. 8.8% of the sample lies in the top ten. The source was PBMCs, collected around atezolizumab (anti-PD-L1) treatment. These receptors all come from a man between 65 and 80 years old with urothelial cancer.

The chain joins TRBV2 to TRBJ1-1, with 8 bases fitting TRBD1. The CDR3 is made up of 11 amino acids. CDR1 SNHLY and CDR2 FYNNEI come from the germline V gene. The junction had 6 bases not matched to a gene; V was cut back by 5 bases and J by 13 bases. The CDR3 DNA reads TGTGCCAGCAGTACGACAGGGGAGGGTTTCTTT. This gives the protein CASSTTGEGFF.

Only a few counts were recorded for this clone. The chain carries TRBV11-2 and TRBJ2-5; D is unresolved. Germline V lookup: CDR1 SGHAT, CDR2 FQNNGV. Trimming left V 4 bases short and J 9 bases short, with 9 bases between. This CDR3 has 11 residues. Written as DNA, the CDR3 is TGTGCCAGCAGCTCGACTGACCCCCAGTACTTC. Residues: CASSSTDPQYF.

The genes are TRBV7-6 and TRBJ2-1, with TRBD2 identical over 7 bases. The CDR3 is made up of 18 amino acids. The V gene's germline CDR1 is SGHVS and CDR2 FNYEAQ. V shed 2 bases, J shed 2 bases, and the junction held 12 bases outside the gene matches. This CDR3 is CASSLRPGGSQAYNEQFF. CDR3 DNA sequence: TGTGCCAGCAGCTTACGCCCTGGCGGGAGTCAGGCCTACAATGAGCAGTTCTTC. Based on the CDR3 plus reference TRBV7-6 and TRBJ2-1, the full variable domain is GAGVSQSPRYKVTKRGQDVALRCDPISGHVSLYWYRQALGQGPEFLTYFNYEAQQDKSGLPNDRFSAERPEGSISTLTIQRTEQRDSAMYRCASSLRPGGSQAYNEQFFGPGTRLTVL.

The rearrangement joins TRBV27 to TRBJ1-5; D uncertain. Germline CDR1 reads MNHEY; CDR2 reads SMNVEV (reference sequence). The CDR3 spans 14 residues. Between the trimmed V and J ends, which lost 2 bases and 1 base, there was a span of 6 bases. CDR3 DNA sequence: TGTGCCAGCAGTTTACGTCTGAGCAATCAGCCCCAGCATTTT. Protein: CASSLRLSNQPQHF.

The chain has TRBV7-2 and TRBJ2-1, with 10 bases that match TRBD2. Germline values: CDR1 SGHTA, CDR2 FQGNSA. The V segment lost 6 bases and the J segment 8 bases; nucleotides outside the gene matches: 10. The CDR3 is 15 residues long. The CDR3 spells CASSFTSGRAYEQFF. The CDR3 region has the DNA TGTGCCAGCAGTTTTACCAGCGGGAGGGCCTATGAGCAGTTCTTC.

The chain combines TRBV27 with TRBJ1-3, with TRBD1 identical over 8 bases. There are 16 residues in the CDR3. Germline trimming cut 5 bases from V and 1 base from J; bases unmatched to any gene: 7. From germline, CDR1 is MNHEY and CDR2 SMNVEV (reference sequence). Here the CDR3 DNA reads TGTGCCAGCAGTCCCTGGGACAGGCCGTCTGGAAACACCATATATTTT. It yields the protein CASSPWDRPSGNTIYF.

The chain couples TRBV19 to TRBJ2-7; 10 positions match TRBD1. The CDR3 contains 16 residues. CDR1 is LNHDA, CDR2 SQIVND, per germline (reference sequence). The J segment lost 5 bases and the V segment lost 5 bases, leaving 12 bases of the junction unmatched. CDR3: CASSAERGQGRDEQYF. DNA of the CDR3: TGTGCCAGTAGTGCAGAACGGGGACAGGGGCGCGACGAGCAGTACTTC.

The chain couples TRBV6-1 to TRBJ2-7; D might be TRBD2 (6 bases). The ends were cut back, 2 bases at V and 2 bases at J, with 16 bases in the middle. The CDR3 contains 16 residues. Germline loops: CDR1 MNHNS, CDR2 SASEGT. CDR3 residues: CASSETGPGVAYEQYF. The CDR3 DNA sequence: TGTGCCAGCAGTGAAACTGGTCCGGGGGTGGCCTACGAGCAGTACTTC.

This clone has more than one count but fewer than ten. V usage is TRBV7-9 and J usage is TRBJ1-2; 9 bases match TRBD1. Germline V lookup: CDR1 SEHNR, CDR2 FQNEAQ (reference sequence). The CDR3 consists of 14 residues. Trimming at V came to 4 bases and at J to 5 bases, leaving 5 bases not matched to a gene. The CDR3 sequence: CASSSTGGGYGYTF. In DNA form, the CDR3 reads TGTGCCAGCAGCTCCACAGGGGGCGGGTATGGCTACACCTTC.